A selection of T cell receptor beta chains follows, all from one sample in a study of shared T cell receptors in the human thymus. Method: immunoSEQ multiplex PCR; TCRdb's copy keeps in-frame clones and lacks some. Here the sample spans roughly 710,000 clones, approximately 83% being singletons. The same sample was also studied in work on human thymus T cells.

Input material: thymocytes. These receptors originate from a girl under three years old with a congenital heart defect. Both conserved end residues are part of each CDR3. A D gene is named only where the DNA matches it firmly. Not all rows give a size; the values are once, few, many and, for expanded clones, a class.

>NA|TRBD1|TRBJ1-1|TRBV5-1
CASSLGLGQLNTEAFF
TGCGCCAGCAGCTTGGGGTTGGGACAGCTGAACACTGAAGCTTTCTTT
>NA|NA|TRBJ1-5|TRBV9
CASSEDSGGSGNQPQHF
TGTGCCAGCAGCGAGGACAGCGGGGGATCGGGCAATCAGCCCCAGCATTTT
>NA|TRBD2|TRBJ2-3|TRBV10-3
CAISESRGADTDTQYF
TGTGCCATCAGTGAGTCGCGGGGGGCTGATACAGATACGCAGTATTTT
>NA|TRBD2|TRBJ2-1|TRBV7-2
CASSLRQAAGGPSEQFF
TGTGCCAGCAGCTTACGCCAGGCAGCGGGGGGGCCGTCTGAGCAGTTCTTC
>NA|NA|TRBJ1-1|TRBV7-8
CASSLDRGSSMNTEAFF
TGTGCCAGCAGCTTAGATCGAGGGTCGTCCATGAACACTGAAGCTTTCTTT
>NA|TRBD1|TRBJ1-4|TRBV15
CATSPTRRDREGFNEKLFF
TGTGCCACCAGTCCGACCCGCCGGGACAGGGAGGGTTTTAATGAAAAACTGTTTTTT
>NA|NA|TRBJ2-3|TRBV19
CASSLTSICTDTQYF
TGTGCCAGTAGTCTGACTAGTATCTGCACAGATACGCAGTATTTT
>NA|TRBD2|TRBJ2-5|TRBV19
CASSIFPLAGVAGEETQYF
TGTGCCAGTAGTATATTCCCGTTGGCAGGGGTAGCGGGGGAAGAGACCCAGTACTTC
>NA|NA|TRBJ1-1|TRBV27
CASSSLDRKKYTEAFF
TGTGCCAGCAGTTCTCTCGACAGAAAGAAGTACACTGAAGCTTTCTTT
>NA|NA|TRBJ2-3|TRBV7-6
CASSFRRNNLGLQWYF
TGTGCCAGCAGCTTCCGGAGGAACAATCTCGGCCTACAGTGGTATTTT
>once|TRBD1|TRBJ2-5|TRBV6-1
CASSRRGYQETQYF
TGTGCCAGCAGTCGCAGGGGGTACCAAGAGACCCAGTACTTC
>NA|NA|TRBJ1-6|TRBV5-1
CASRRNRVNNSPLHF
TGCGCCAGCAGGAGAAACAGGGTTAACAATTCACCCCTCCACTTT
>few|NA|TRBJ2-7|TRBV7-2
CASSLGGLYEQYF
TGTGCCAGCAGCTTGGGCGGGCTCTACGAGCAGTACTTC
>few|NA|TRBJ1-5|TRBV19
CATGGGEGNQPQHF
TGTGCCACCGGGGGGGGTGAAGGCAATCAGCCCCAGCATTTT
>NA|NA|TRBJ1-5|TRBV5-5
CASSWGGFGNQPQHF
TGTGCCAGCAGCTGGGGGGGCTTTGGCAATCAGCCCCAGCATTTT
>NA|NA|TRBJ2-7|TRBV9
CASSVDPGATYEQYF
TGTGCCAGCAGCGTAGATCCAGGGGCCACCTACGAGCAGTACTTC
>NA|NA|TRBJ1-5|TRBV6-5
CASRSGGINQPQHF
TGTGCCAGCAGGTCCGGGGGGATTAATCAGCCCCAGCATTTT
>few|NA|TRBJ2-7|TRBV18
CASSPGSVSYEQYF
TGTGCCAGCTCACCGGGCAGTGTTTCCTACGAGCAGTACTTC
>NA|TRBD1|TRBJ1-2|TRBV11-2
CASSLKNQGAGGYTF
TGTGCCAGCAGCTTAAAGAACCAGGGGGCGGGTGGCTACACCTTC
>NA|NA|TRBJ1-5|TRBV7-2
CASSAGYSNQPQHF
TGTGCCAGCAGTGCCGGGTATAGCAATCAGCCCCAGCATTTT
>NA|TRBD1|TRBJ1-5|TRBV28
CASSLDRAGQPQHF
TGTGCCAGCAGCTTGGACAGGGCTGGTCAGCCCCAGCATTTT
>NA|TRBD1|TRBJ1-1|TRBV2
CASSFYRGFNTEAFF
TGTGCCAGCAGTTTCTACAGGGGGTTTAACACTGAAGCTTTCTTT
>NA|TRBD1|TRBJ2-7|TRBV28
CASIGTGNTYPPYEQYF
TGTGCCAGCATTGGGACAGGGAATACTTATCCTCCCTACGAGCAGTACTTC
>NA|TRBD1|TRBJ1-1|TRBV9
CASTPGAGGLMNTEAFF
TGTGCCAGCACCCCAGGGGCAGGGGGCCTCATGAACACTGAAGCTTTCTTT
>NA|TRBD1|TRBJ1-4|TRBV30
CAWSVDRGPPTNEKLFF
TGTGCCTGGAGTGTAGACAGGGGTCCCCCAACTAATGAAAAACTGTTTTTT
>NA|NA|TRBJ1-2|TRBV5-5
CASSLVLVARGPYGYTF
TGTGCCAGCAGCTTGGTTTTGGTAGCGCGGGGACCCTATGGCTACACCTTC
>NA|TRBD1|TRBJ2-5|TRBV5-4
CASSFWTGGPFEETQYF
TGTGCCAGCAGTTTTTGGACAGGGGGCCCTTTTGAAGAGACCCAGTACTTC
>NA|NA|TRBJ2-5|TRBV6-5
CASSPGQQETQYF
TGTGCCAGCAGTCCAGGACAGCAAGAGACCCAGTACTTC
>NA|NA|TRBJ2-7|TRBV7-2
CASSSGEYEQYF
TGTGCCAGCAGCTCCGGGGAGTACGAGCAGTACTTC
>NA|NA|TRBJ1-6|TRBV5-1
CASSLWGRPGQLDTPLHF
TGCGCCAGCAGCTTGTGGGGCAGACCGGGACAACTAGACACACCCCTCCACTTT
>NA|TRBD2|TRBJ2-1|TRBV7-9
CASSFQASGTNEQFF
TGTGCCAGCAGCTTTCAGGCTAGCGGGACCAATGAGCAGTTCTTC
>NA|NA|TRBJ2-7|TRBV21-1
CASSNGWPGQASYEQYF
TGTGCCAGCAGCAACGGATGGCCGGGACAAGCCTCCTACGAGCAGTACTTC